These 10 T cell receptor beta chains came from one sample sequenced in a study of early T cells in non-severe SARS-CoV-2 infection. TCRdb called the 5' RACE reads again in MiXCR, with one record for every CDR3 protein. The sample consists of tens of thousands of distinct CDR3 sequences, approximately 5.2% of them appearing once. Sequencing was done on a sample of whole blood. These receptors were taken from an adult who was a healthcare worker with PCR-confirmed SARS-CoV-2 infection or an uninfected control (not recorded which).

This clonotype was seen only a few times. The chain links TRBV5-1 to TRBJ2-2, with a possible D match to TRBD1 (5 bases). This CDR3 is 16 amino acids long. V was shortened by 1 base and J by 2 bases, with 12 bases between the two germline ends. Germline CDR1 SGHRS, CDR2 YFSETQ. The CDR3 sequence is CASSLSRDLNTGELFF. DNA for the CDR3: TGCGCCAGCAGCTTGAGCAGGGATCTTAACACCGGGGAGCTGTTTTTT.

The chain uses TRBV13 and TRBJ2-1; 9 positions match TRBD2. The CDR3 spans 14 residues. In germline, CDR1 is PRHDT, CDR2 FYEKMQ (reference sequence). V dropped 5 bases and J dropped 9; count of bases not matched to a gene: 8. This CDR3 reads CASSRLAGTAEQFF. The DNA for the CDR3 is TGTGCCAGCAGCCGGCTAGCGGGAACGGCTGAGCAGTTCTTC. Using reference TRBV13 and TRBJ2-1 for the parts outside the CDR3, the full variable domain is AAGVIQSPRHLIKEKRETATLKCYPIPRHDTVYWYQQGPGQDPQFLISFYEKMQSDKGSIPDRFSAQQFSDYHSELNMSSLELGDSALYFCASSRLAGTAEQFFGPGTRLTVL.

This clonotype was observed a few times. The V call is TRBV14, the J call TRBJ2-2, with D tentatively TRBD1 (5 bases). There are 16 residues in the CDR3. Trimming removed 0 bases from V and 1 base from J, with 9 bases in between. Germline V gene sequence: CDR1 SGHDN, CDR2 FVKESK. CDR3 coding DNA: TGTGCCAGCAGCCAAGATTGGGGCCGGAACACCGGGGAGCTGTTTTTT. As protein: CASSQDWGRNTGELFF.

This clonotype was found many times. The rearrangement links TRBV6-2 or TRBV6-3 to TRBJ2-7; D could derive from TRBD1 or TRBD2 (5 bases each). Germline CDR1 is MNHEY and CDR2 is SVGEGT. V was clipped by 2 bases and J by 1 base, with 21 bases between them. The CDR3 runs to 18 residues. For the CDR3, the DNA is TGTGCCAGCAGTTACCTCGACGAGGGGTACCAAATATCCTACGAGCAGTACTTC. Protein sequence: CASSYLDEGYQISYEQYF.

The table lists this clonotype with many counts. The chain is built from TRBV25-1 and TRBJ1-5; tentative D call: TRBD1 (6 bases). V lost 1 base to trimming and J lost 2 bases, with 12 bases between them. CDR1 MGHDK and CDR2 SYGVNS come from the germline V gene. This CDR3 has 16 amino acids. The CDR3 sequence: CASSESGASGNQPQHF. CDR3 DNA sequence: TGTGCCAGCAGTGAATCAGGGGCGAGTGGCAATCAGCCCCAGCATTTT.

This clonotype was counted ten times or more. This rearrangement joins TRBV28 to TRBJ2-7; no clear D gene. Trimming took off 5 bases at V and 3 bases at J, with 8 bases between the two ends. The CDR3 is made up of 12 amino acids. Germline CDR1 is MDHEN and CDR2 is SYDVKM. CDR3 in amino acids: CASSLGDYEQYF. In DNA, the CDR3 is TGTGCCAGCAGTCTCGGTGACTACGAGCAGTACTTC.

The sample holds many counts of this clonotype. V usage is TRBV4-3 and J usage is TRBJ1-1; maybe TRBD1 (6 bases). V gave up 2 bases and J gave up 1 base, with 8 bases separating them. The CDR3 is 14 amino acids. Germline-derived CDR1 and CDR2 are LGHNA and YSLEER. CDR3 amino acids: CASSQLGANTEAFF. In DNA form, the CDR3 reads TGCGCCAGCAGCCAATTGGGGGCGAACACTGAAGCTTTCTTT.

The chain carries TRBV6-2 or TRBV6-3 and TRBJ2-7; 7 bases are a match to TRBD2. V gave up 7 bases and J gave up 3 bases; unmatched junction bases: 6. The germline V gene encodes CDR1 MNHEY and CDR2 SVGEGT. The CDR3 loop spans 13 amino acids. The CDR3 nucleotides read TGTGCCAGCACCTCAGCGGGACTCTACGAGCAGTACTTC. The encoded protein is CASTSAGLYEQYF.

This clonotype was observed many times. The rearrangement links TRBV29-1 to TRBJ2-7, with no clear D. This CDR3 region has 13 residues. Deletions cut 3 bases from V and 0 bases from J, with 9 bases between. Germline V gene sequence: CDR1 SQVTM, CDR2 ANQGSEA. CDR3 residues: CSVEGIHSYEQYF. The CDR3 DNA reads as TGCAGCGTTGAGGGGATCCACTCCTACGAGCAGTACTTC.

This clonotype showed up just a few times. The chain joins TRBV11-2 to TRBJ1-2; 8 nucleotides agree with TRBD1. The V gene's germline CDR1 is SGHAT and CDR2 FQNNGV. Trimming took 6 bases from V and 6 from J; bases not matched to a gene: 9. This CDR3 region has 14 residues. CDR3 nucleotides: TGTGCCAGCAGTGAAAACAGGGGGAAGAATGGCTACACCTTC. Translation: CASSENRGKNGYTF.